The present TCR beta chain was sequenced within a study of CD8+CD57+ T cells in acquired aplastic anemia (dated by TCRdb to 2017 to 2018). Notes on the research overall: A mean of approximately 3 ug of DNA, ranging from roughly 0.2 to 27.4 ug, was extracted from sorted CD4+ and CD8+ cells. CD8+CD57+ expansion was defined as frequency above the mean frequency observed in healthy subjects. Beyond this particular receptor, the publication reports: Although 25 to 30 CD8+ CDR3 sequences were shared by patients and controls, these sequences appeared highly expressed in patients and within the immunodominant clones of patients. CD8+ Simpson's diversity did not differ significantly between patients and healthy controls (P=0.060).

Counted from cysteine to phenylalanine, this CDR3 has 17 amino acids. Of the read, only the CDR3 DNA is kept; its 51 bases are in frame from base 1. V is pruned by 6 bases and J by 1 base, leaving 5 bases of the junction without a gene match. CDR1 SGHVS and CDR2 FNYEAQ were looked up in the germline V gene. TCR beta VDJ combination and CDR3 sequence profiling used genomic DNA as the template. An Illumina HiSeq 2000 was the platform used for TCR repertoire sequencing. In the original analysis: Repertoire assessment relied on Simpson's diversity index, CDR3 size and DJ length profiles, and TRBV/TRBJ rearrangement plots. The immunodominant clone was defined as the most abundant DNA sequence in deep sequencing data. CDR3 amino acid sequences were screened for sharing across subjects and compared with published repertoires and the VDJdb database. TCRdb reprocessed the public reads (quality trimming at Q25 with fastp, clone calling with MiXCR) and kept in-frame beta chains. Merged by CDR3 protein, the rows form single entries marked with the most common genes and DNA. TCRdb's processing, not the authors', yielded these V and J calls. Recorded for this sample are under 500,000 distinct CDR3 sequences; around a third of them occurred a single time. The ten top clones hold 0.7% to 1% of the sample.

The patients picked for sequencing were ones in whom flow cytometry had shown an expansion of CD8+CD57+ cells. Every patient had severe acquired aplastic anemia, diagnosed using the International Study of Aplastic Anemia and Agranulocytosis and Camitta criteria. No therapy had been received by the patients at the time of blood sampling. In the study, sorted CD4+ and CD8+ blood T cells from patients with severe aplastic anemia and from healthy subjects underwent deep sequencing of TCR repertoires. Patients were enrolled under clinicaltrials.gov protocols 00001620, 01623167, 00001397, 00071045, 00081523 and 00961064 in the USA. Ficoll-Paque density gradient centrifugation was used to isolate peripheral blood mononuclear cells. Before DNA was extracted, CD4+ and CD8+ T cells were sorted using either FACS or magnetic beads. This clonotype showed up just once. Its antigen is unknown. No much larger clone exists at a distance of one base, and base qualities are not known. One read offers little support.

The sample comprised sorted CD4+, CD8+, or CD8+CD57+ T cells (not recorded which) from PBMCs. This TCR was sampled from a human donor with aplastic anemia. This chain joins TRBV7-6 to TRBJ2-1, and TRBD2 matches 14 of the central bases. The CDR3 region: CASRGTSGGGSYNEQFF. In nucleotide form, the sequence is TGTGCCAGCAGAGGGACTAGCGGGGGAGGTTCCTACAATGAGCAGTTCTTC.